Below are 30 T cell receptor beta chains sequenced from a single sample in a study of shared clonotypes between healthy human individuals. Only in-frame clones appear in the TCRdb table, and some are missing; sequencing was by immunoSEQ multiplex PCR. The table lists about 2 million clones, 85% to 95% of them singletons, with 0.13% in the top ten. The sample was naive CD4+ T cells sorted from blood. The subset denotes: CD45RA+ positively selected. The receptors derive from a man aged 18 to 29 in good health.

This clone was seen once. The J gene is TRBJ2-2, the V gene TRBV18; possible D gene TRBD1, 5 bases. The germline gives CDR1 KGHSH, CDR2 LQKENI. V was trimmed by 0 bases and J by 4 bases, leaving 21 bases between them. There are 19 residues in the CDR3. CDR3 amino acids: CASSPPTGGGTGVTGELFF. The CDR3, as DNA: TGTGCCAGCTCACCACCTACTGGTGGCGGAACAGGAGTCACCGGGGAGCTGTTTTTT.

CDR3 coding DNA: TGTGCCAGCAGCGCCCGGGCCGTCCGGCCCGGGGAGCTGTTTTTT. It specifies CASSARAVRPGELFF. The chain links TRBV9 to TRBJ2-2; no clear D. The CDR3 runs 15 residues. The V end lost 3 bases, the J end lost 6 bases, and 15 bases lay between the germline ends. The germline V gene encodes CDR1 SGDLS and CDR2 YYNGEE.

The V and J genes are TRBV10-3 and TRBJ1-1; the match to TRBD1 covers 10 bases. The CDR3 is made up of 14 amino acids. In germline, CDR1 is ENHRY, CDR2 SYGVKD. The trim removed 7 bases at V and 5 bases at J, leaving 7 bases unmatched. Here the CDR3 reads CAIKEDRGHTEAFF. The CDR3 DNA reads TGTGCCATCAAGGAAGACAGGGGGCATACTGAAGCTTTCTTT.

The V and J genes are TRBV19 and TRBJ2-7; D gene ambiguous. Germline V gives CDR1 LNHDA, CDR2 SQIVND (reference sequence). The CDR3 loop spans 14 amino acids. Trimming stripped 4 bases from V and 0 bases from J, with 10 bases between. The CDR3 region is CASSTQISSYEQYF. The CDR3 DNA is TGTGCCAGTAGTACCCAAATAAGCTCCTACGAGCAGTACTTC.

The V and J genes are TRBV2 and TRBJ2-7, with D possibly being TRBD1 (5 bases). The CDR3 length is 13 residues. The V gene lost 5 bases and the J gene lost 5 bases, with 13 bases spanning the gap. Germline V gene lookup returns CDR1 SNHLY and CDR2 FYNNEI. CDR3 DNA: TGTGCCAGCAGTATCCTCAGGGATCACGAGCAGTACTTC. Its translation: CASSILRDHEQYF.

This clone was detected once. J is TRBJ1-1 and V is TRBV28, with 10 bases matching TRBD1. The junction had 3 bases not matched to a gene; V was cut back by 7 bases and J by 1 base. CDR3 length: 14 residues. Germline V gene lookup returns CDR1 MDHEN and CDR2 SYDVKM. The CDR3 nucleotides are TGTGCCAGCAAGGACAGGGGGGGGAACACTGAAGCTTTCTTT. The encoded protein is CASKDRGGNTEAFF.

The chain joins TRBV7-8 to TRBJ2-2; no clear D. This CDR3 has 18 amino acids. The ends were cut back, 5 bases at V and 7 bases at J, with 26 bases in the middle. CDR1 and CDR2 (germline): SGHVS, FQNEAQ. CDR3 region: CASSPRYIGGLLVGELFF. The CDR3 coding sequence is TGTGCCAGCAGCCCCCGTTACATCGGCGGCCTTCTGGTCGGGGAGCTGTTTTTT.

The CDR3 DNA reads TGTGCCAGCAGCTTAACAGCGGGCACCTACAATGAGCAGTTCTTC. It codes for CASSLTAGTYNEQFF. This chain joins TRBV11-3 and TRBJ2-1; the D gene is possibly TRBD2 (6 bases). Trimming removed 2 bases at V and 2 bases at J, with 10 bases between. The CDR3 runs to 15 residues. Germline V gene data show CDR1 as SGHNT and CDR2 as YENEEA.

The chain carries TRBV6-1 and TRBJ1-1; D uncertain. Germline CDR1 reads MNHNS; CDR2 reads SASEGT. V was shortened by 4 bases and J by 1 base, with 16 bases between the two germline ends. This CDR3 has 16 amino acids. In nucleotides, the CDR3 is TGTGCCAGCAGTGGGTTGGGCGGACTCCCGAACACTGAAGCTTTCTTT. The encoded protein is CASSGLGGLPNTEAFF.

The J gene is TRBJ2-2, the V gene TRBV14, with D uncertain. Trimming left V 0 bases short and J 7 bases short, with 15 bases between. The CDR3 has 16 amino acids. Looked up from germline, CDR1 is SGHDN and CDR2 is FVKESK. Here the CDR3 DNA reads TGTGCCAGCAGCCAAGATGAACTGCTCCTTGGCGGGGAGCTGTTTTTT. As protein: CASSQDELLLGGELFF.

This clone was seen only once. The CDR3 DNA is TGTGCCTGGAGCCCGGGACAGGGGGCTGAAGCTTTCTTT. Translated: CAWSPGQGAEAFF. The chain employs TRBV30 and TRBJ1-1; TRBD1 matches 11 bases. The V gene end was trimmed by 3 bases and the J gene end by 6 bases; junction bases not matched to a gene: 3. Per germline, CDR1 GTSNPN and CDR2 SVGIG (reference sequence). The length of the CDR3 is 13 residues.

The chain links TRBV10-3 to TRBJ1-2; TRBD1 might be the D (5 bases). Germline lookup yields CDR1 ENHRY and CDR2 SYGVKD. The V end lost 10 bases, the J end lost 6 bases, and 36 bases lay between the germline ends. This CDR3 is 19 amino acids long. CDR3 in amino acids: CANPVPPRSRGREFNGYTF. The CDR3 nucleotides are TGTGCCAATCCCGTACCCCCCCGATCTAGGGGCCGGGAGTTTAATGGCTACACCTTC.

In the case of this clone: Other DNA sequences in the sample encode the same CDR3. In nucleotides, the CDR3 is TGCGCCAGCAGCTTGGATGGGGGCTACACCTTC. Protein: CASSLDGGYTF. The V and J genes are TRBV5-1 and TRBJ1-2; D remains unclear. Trimming stripped 0 bases from V and 8 bases from J, with 5 bases between. The CDR3 loop spans 11 amino acids. Germline V lookup: CDR1 SGHRS, CDR2 YFSETQ.

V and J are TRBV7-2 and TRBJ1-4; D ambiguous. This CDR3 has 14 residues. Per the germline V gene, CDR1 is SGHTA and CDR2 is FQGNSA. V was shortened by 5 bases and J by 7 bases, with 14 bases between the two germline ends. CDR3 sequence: CASSLQLRGEKLFF. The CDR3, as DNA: TGTGCCAGCAGCCTCCAATTACGGGGTGAAAAACTGTTTTTT.

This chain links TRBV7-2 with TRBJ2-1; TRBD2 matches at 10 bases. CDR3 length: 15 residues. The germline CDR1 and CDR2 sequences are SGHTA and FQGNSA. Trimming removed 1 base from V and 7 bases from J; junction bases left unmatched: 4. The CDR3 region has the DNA TGTGCCAGCAGCTTAGACAGCGGGAGGGGGAATGAGCAGTTCTTC. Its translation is CASSLDSGRGNEQFF.

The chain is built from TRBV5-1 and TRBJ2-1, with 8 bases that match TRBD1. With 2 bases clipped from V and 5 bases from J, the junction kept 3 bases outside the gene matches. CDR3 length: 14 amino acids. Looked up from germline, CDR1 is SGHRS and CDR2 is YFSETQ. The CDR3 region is CASSFWTGNNEQFF. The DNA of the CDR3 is TGCGCCAGCAGCTTCTGGACAGGGAACAATGAGCAGTTCTTC.

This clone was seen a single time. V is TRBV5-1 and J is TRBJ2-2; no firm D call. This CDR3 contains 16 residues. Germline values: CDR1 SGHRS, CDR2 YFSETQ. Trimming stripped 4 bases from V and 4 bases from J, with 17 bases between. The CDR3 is CASSQTWVSVTGELFF. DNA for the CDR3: TGCGCCAGCAGCCAAACGTGGGTTTCGGTCACCGGGGAGCTGTTTTTT.

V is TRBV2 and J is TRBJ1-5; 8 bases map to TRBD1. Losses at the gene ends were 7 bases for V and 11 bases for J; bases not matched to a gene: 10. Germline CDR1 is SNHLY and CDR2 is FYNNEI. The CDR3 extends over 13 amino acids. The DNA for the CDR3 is TGTGCCAGCACATATGGACAGGGAGGGACCCAGCATTTT. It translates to CASTYGQGGTQHF. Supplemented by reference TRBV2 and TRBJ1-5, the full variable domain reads EPEVTQTPSHQVTQMGQEVILRCVPISNHLYFYWYRQILGQKVEFLVSFYNNEISEKSEIFDDQFSVERPDGSNFTLKIRSTKLEDSAMYFCASTYGQGGTQHFGDGTRLSIL.

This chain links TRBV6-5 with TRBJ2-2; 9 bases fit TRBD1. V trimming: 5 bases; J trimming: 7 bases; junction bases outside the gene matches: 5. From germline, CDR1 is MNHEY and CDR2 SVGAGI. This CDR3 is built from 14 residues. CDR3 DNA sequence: TGTGCCAGCAGTCGGGACAGGGTCGGCGGGGAGCTGTTTTTT. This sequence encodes CASSRDRVGGELFF.

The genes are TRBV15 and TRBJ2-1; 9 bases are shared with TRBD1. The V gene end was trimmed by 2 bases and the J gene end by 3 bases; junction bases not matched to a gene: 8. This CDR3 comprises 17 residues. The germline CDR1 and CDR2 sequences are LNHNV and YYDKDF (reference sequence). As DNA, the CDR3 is TGTGCCACCAGCAGATCTTCCGGGACAGGGATCTACAATGAGCAGTTCTTC. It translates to CATSRSSGTGIYNEQFF.

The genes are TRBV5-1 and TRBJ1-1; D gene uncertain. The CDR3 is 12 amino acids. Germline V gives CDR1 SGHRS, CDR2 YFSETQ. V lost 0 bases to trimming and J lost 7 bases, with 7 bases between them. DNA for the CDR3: TGCGCCAGCAGCTTGGACTGGAGTGAAGCTTTCTTT. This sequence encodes CASSLDWSEAFF.

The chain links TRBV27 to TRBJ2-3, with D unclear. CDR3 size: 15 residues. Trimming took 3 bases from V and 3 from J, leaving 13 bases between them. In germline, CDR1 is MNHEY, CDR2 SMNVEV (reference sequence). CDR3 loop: CASSFRAGPTDTQYF. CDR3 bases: TGTGCCAGCAGTTTTCGGGCAGGTCCGACAGATACGCAGTATTTT.

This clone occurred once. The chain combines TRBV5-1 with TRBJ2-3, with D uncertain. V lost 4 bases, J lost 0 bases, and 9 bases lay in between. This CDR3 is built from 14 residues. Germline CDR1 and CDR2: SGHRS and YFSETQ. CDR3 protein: CASSATSSTDTQYF. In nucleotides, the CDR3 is TGCGCCAGCAGCGCCACCTCTAGCACAGATACGCAGTATTTT.

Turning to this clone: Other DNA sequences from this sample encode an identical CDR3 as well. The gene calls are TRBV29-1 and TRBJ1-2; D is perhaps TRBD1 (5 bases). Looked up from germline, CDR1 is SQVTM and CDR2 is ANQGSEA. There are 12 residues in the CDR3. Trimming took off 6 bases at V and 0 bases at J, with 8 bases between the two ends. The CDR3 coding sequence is TGCAGCGTCGGGGCCGCTAACTATGGCTACACCTTC. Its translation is CSVGAANYGYTF.

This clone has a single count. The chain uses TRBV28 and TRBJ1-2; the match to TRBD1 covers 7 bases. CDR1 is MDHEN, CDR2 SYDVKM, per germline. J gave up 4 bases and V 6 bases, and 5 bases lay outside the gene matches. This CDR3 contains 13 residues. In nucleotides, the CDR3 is TGTGCCAGCAGCAGTACAGGGGTCTATGGCTACACCTTC. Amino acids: CASSSTGVYGYTF.

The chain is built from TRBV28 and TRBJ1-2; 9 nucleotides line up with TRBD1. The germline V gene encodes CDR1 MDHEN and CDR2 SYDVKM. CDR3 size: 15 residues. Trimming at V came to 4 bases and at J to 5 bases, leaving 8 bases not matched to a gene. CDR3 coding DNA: TGTGCCAGCAGTTCCCTAGGACAGGGGCCTTATGGCTACACCTTC. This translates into CASSSLGQGPYGYTF.

CDR3 sequence reads: CASSLGERPQETQYF. The CDR3 nucleotides read TGTGCCAGCAGCTTAGGGGAAAGACCTCAAGAGACCCAGTACTTC. This chain uses TRBV7-8 with TRBJ2-5; D is unclear. The germline V and J ends were trimmed by 1 base and 2 bases, with 11 bases remaining between them. This CDR3 has 15 amino acids. CDR1 and CDR2 (germline): SGHVS, FQNEAQ. Complete variable domain (other parts from reference TRBV7-8 and TRBJ2-5): GAGVSQSPRYKVAKRGQDVALRCDPISGHVSLFWYQQALGQGPEFLTYFQNEAQLDKSGLPSDRFFAERPEGSVSTLKIQRTQQEDSAVYLCASSLGERPQETQYFGPGTRLLVL.

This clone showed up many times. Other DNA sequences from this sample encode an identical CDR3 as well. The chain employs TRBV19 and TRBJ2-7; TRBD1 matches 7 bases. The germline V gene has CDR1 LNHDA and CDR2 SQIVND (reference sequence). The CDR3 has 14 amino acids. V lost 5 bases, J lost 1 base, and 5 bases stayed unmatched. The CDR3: CASSPLTGSYEQYF. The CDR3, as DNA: TGTGCCAGTAGTCCATTGACAGGGTCCTACGAGCAGTACTTC.

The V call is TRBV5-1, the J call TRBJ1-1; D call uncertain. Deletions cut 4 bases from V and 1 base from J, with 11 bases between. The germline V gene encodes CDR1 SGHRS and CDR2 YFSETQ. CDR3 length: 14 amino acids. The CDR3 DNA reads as TGCGCCAGCAGCGTGATATCCGGGAACACTGAAGCTTTCTTT. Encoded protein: CASSVISGNTEAFF.

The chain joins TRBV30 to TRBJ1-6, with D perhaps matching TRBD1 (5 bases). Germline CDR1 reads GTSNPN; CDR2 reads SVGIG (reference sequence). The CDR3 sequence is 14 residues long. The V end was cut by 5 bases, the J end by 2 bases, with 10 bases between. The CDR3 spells CAWGRGAYNSPLHF. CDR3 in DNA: TGTGCCTGGGGCCGGGGGGCCTATAATTCACCCCTCCACTTT.